This T cell receptor (beta chain) was captured in a study of T cells expressing NK-cell markers. Study in general: Seven of the eight sequenced donors were classified as HCMV-seropositive, and one was classified as seronegative.

UMIs accompanied the 5'RACE template switching by which TCR beta cDNA was made. Using the 5' RACE reads, TCRdb records one entry per CDR3 protein without DNA. This sample carries fewer than 400,000 distinct CDR3 sequences, with around 5.2% going to the ten biggest clones. The CDR3 loop spans 12 amino acids. Germline CDR1 is DFQATT and CDR2 is SNEGSKA (reference sequence). The receptor was derived from a man aged 18-70 years in good health. Sequenced: blood T cells: a sorted CD56 or NKG2C T cell subset, CD4+ or CD8+ T cells, or bulk PBMC T cells (not recorded which). This chain joins TRBV20-1 and TRBJ2-7. The CDR3 loop is CSARFQYNEQYF.